A selection of T cell receptor beta chains follows, all from one sample in a study of T cells after yellow fever vaccination. TCRdb itself ran the 5' RACE reads through MiXCR, one entry per CDR3 protein. Here the sample spans about 220,000 distinct CDR3 sequences, 6.5% to 7.5% being singletons. The source material was CD4+ T cells sorted from PBMCs, sampled on the day of the yellow fever booster vaccination. These receptors were taken from a man aged 30-40 years who received the YFV17D yellow fever vaccine. Each CDR3 is given with its conserved first and last residue. Fields, in order: D gene, J gene, V gene, clone size, CDR3 DNA, CDR3 protein. D genes are given only for firm matches. Clone size is not always given. Where it is, it says once, few, many or a class for expanded clones.

TRBD2 | TRBJ2-1 | TRBV24-1 | few | TGTGCCACCAGTGATTTTGATAGCGGGAGGGGGGATGGAACCTACAATGAGCAGTTCTTC | CATSDFDSGRGDGTYNEQFF
TRBD2 | TRBJ2-7 | TRBV14 | . | TGTGCCAGCAGCCCTTTACTAGCGGGAGAGTTCGAGCAGTACTTC | CASSPLLAGEFEQYF
TRBD2 | TRBJ2-1 | TRBV18 | . | TGTGCCAGCTCACTGGGGCTAGCGGATGAGCAGTTCTTC | CASSLGLADEQFF
. | TRBJ2-6 | TRBV14 | . | TGTGCCAGCAGCCAATCAGTCAACGTCCTGACTTTC | CASSQSVNVLTF
. | TRBJ2-2 | TRBV5-1 | . | TGCGCCAGCAGCTTGAGTTCCGGGAGAACCGGGGAGCTGTTTTTT | CASSLSSGRTGELFF
. | TRBJ1-2 | TRBV4-3 | many | TGCGCCAGCAGCCAAGGGGGATCTACCTTC | CASSQGGSTF
. | TRBJ2-7 | TRBV23-1 | few | TGCGCCAGCAGTCAATCAGGAGTCAGATCTTTCTACGAGCAGTACTTC | CASSQSGVRSFYEQYF
TRBD1 | TRBJ2-1 | TRBV6-2/TRBV6-3 | . | TGTGCCAGCAGTCCCGACAGGGGTCTACTGTCGTACAATGAGCAGTTCTTC | CASSPDRGLLSYNEQFF
. | TRBJ2-3 | TRBV20-1 | . | TGCAGTTCCCGACAAGGCACAGATACGCAGTATTTT | CSSRQGTDTQYF
. | TRBJ2-2 | TRBV5-1 | . | TGCGCCAGCAGCTTGGCGACAGTTAACACCGGGGAGCTGTTTTTT | CASSLATVNTGELFF
. | TRBJ2-5 | TRBV5-1 | many | TGCGCCAGCAGCTGGGACGGTTGGGCACAAGAGACCCAGTACTTC | CASSWDGWAQETQYF
TRBD1 | TRBJ2-7 | TRBV5-1 | few | TGCGCCAGCAGCTTTCGGGACAGGGACTACGAGCAGTACTTC | CASSFRDRDYEQYF
. | TRBJ2-5 | TRBV4-3 | . | TGCGCCAGCAGCCCCGGAGCAGCGAGGGTAGGGGTGGTCCAGTACTTC | CASSPGAARVGVVQYF
TRBD1 | TRBJ2-7 | TRBV7-6 | many | TGTGCCAGCAGCTTAGACGACAGGGGGTCCTACGAGCAGTACTTC | CASSLDDRGSYEQYF
TRBD1 | TRBJ2-5 | TRBV10-3 | . | TGTGCCATCAGTGGCCCTAGGACAGGGCAGACCCAGTACTTC | CAISGPRTGQTQYF
. | TRBJ2-5 | TRBV12-3/TRBV12-4 | many | TGTGCCAGCAGCCAACCGTGGGGGCGGGGAGAGACCCAGTACTTC | CASSQPWGRGETQYF
TRBD2 | TRBJ2-7 | TRBV6-2/TRBV6-3 | many | TGTGACCTGCCGGGACTAGATGACGAGCAGTACTTC | CDLPGLDDEQYF
TRBD1 | TRBJ2-7 | TRBV7-9 | few | TGTGCCAGCAGCTTCCGGGACAGTCTAGCCGAGCAGTACTTC | CASSFRDSLAEQYF
. | TRBJ2-1 | TRBV14 | few | TGTGCCAGCAGCCAAATGGGGACCCTCTACAATGAGCAGTTCTTC | CASSQMGTLYNEQFF
TRBD2 | TRBJ2-1 | TRBV20-1 | many | TGCAGTGCGGGAAGAGCGGGAGGGCCAGGGAGTGAGCAGTTCTTC | CSAGRAGGPGSEQFF
TRBD2 | TRBJ2-5 | TRBV5-1 | few | TGCGCCAGCAGCTTGGGACTAGCGGGAGGCCTTGCCGACCAAGAGACCCAGTACTTC | CASSLGLAGGLADQETQYF
. | TRBJ2-5 | TRBV5-1 | many | TGCGCCAGCCGCTACATTCAAGAGACCCAGTACTTC | CASRYIQETQYF
. | TRBJ1-2 | TRBV12-3/TRBV12-4 | many | TGTGCCAGCAGTTGGGGCCTACCTGGCTACACCTTC | CASSWGLPGYTF
. | TRBJ2-5 | TRBV5-5 | . | TGTGCCAGCAGCCCCTCCCTTCAGGGGACAGAGACCCAGTACTTC | CASSPSLQGTETQYF
. | TRBJ1-4 | TRBV2 | few | TGTGCCAGCAGGGGGCTTGGGACGACAAATGAAAAACTGTTTTTT | CASRGLGTTNEKLFF
TRBD2 | TRBJ2-7 | TRBV7-6 | many | TGTGCCAGCAGCCTATCCCCACTAGCGGGCACGGGGGAGCAGTACTTC | CASSLSPLAGTGEQYF
TRBD1 | TRBJ2-1 | TRBV12-3/TRBV12-4 | few | TGTGCCAGCAGTGCCGGGACAGGGAGGGTAAATGAGCAGTTCTTC | CASSAGTGRVNEQFF
. | TRBJ1-6 | TRBV20-1 | few | TGCAGTGCTACCCCCCTGACAGATTCACCCCTCCACTTT | CSATPLTDSPLHF
. | TRBJ2-7 | TRBV20-1 | few | TGCAGTGCTCCGCGGAGCGGAACCTACGAGCAGTACTTC | CSAPRSGTYEQYF
TRBD2 | TRBJ2-3 | TRBV25-1 | . | TGTGCCAGCAGTGGCTCGGGGGGAATAGATACGCAGTATTTT | CASSGSGGIDTQYF
TRBD2 | TRBJ2-7 | TRBV6-1 | . | TGTGCCAGCAGCCCCAAGAAGGGTGTCGGGAGGGTTTACGAGCAGTACTTC | CASSPKKGVGRVYEQYF
. | TRBJ1-2 | TRBV24-1 | many | TGTGCCACCAGTGATCGCCAGGGGTATGGCTACACCTTC | CATSDRQGYGYTF
. | TRBJ1-2 | TRBV14 | . | TGTGCCAGCAGCCAAGAATATACCGGAATCTATGGCTACACCTTC | CASSQEYTGIYGYTF
TRBD1 | TRBJ1-6 | TRBV20-1 | few | TGCAGTGCTAGAGCCTTAAGACAGGGCGGCAATTCACCCCTCCACTTT | CSARALRQGGNSPLHF
TRBD2 | TRBJ2-5 | TRBV7-2 | few | TGTGCCAGCAGCTCGAGGGAGGGCCCTAGAGAGACCCAGTACTTC | CASSSREGPRETQYF
. | TRBJ1-2 | TRBV12-3/TRBV12-4 | . | TGTGCCAGCAGTTTAGGGGCCGATTATGGCTACACCTTC | CASSLGADYGYTF
. | TRBJ1-3 | TRBV20-1 | few | TGCAGTGCTAGCGATTTCTCTGGAAACACCATATATTTT | CSASDFSGNTIYF
. | TRBJ1-1 | TRBV7-2 | many | TGTGCCAGCAGCCTGATTGGGAACACTGAAGCTTTCTTT | CASSLIGNTEAFF
TRBD2 | TRBJ2-2 | TRBV14 | few | TGTGCCAGCAGCCGCCTAGCGGCGAACACCGGGGAGCTGTTTTTT | CASSRLAANTGELFF
TRBD1 | TRBJ2-3 | TRBV7-2 | . | TGTGCCAGCAGCTTAACAGGGGGCACACTCACAGATACGCAGTATTTT | CASSLTGGTLTDTQYF
TRBD2 | TRBJ2-3 | TRBV27 | . | TGTGCCAGCGCCCACCTGAGTACGACTAGCGGGAGGCTGAAAGACACAGATACGCAGTATTTT | CASAHLSTTSGRLKDTDTQYF
. | TRBJ2-3 | TRBV19 | few | TGTGCCAGTAGTATGAGGGGGTCAGGAACTTCCACAGATACGCAGTATTTT | CASSMRGSGTSTDTQYF
. | TRBJ1-3 | TRBV15 | . | TGTGCCACCAGCAGATTCCGTGGAAACACCATATATTTT | CATSRFRGNTIYF
TRBD1 | TRBJ1-6 | TRBV12-3/TRBV12-4 | . | TGTGCCAGCAGTTTTACAGGGGGCGGTTCACCCCTCCACTTT | CASSFTGGGSPLHF
. | TRBJ2-1 | TRBV7-2 | many | TGTGCCAGCAGGACGGGACCGTCCGCATACAATGAGCAGTTCTTC | CASRTGPSAYNEQFF
. | TRBJ2-1 | TRBV18 | many | TGTGCCAGCTCATCAACGCCTGGGAATGAGCAGTTCTTC | CASSSTPGNEQFF